This T cell receptor beta chain stems from a study of T-cell reconstitution after alpha-beta-depleted transplantation in children. Researchers prepared the TCRbeta library using unique molecular identifiers, the study reports. One entry per CDR3 protein results from TCRdb running MiXCR on the PCR reads. This sample yields 200,000 to 250,000 distinct CDR3 sequences, of which under 9.5% are seen a single time; approximately 6.6% belongs to the top ten. The CDR3 consists of 15 residues. The germline CDR1 and CDR2 sequences are LGHNA and YNFKEQ. The V and J ends lost 0 bases and 7 bases respectively, with 16 bases between them. This clonotype was observed a handful of times.

The gene calls are TRBV4-2 and TRBJ2-7; D may be TRBD1 (6 bases). Sample: PBMCs from the stem cell graft donor, taken from the stem cell graft. The sequence derives from a human donor who donated a stem cell graft to a child with acute lymphoblastic leukemia. CDR3 in DNA: TGTGCCAGCAGCCAAGAACAACAGGGTCTGCGAGAGCAGTACTTC. Residues: CASSQEQQGLREQYF.